This TCR beta chain came from a study of T cells in Graves' hyperthyroidism and ophthalmopathy. There are a few counts of this clonotype. Amplification of TCR beta CDR3 regions was performed using RNA transcripts as template. With the HTBI primer set, the TCR CDR3 went through a first round of RT-PCR. TCRdb re-called the multiplex PCR reads through MiXCR, storing one row per CDR3 protein. Counted here are a few hundred thousand distinct CDR3 sequences, 15% to 19% occurring once; the ten biggest clones make up about 7%. Participants, patients aged 18 to 65, had newly diagnosed hyperthyroidism with a duration under 2 months. Not enrolled were patients with uncontrolled infection, other autoimmune disease, pregnancy or lactation. Germline V gene lookup returns CDR1 MNHNS and CDR2 SASEGT. V lost 5 bases, J lost 6 bases, and 12 bases stayed unmatched. The CDR3 has 16 amino acids.

This TCR derives from a young woman with Graves' hyperthyroidism. The sequenced material came from blood. The gene calls are TRBV6-1 and TRBJ2-2; 7 bases are shared with TRBD2. CDR3 coding DNA: TGTGCCAGCAGTCCCCGCCGGACTAGTATCCCCGGGGAGCTGTTTTTT. Encoded protein: CASSPRRTSIPGELFF.